One sample yielded the 16 T cell receptor beta chains listed below, sequenced in a study of post-analysis software for immune sequencing data. These receptors' antigens are unknown. General observations from the study: Patients carried roughly five TRBV segments more frequently than controls did, and TRBV5-6, TRBV5-1 and TRBV20-1 were among them.

cDNA libraries of TCR beta carried unique molecular identifiers. TCRdb ran MiXCR on the PCR reads and lists one entry per CDR3 protein. Here the sample spans fewer than 900,000 distinct CDR3 sequences, 46% being singletons. The sequencing sample was made of blood. The receptors stem from a girl aged 10-17 years with multiple sclerosis.

The chain employs TRBV12-3 or TRBV12-4 and TRBJ1-5; a possible D gene is TRBD1 (5 bases). Deletions cut 6 bases from V and 6 bases from J, with 15 bases between. The CDR3 length is 14 residues. The CDR3, as DNA: TGTGCCAGCAGGATATCAGGGATGGGTCAGCCCCAGCATTTT. It encodes CASRISGMGQPQHF.

Only a few counts were recorded for this clonotype. J is TRBJ2-5 and V is TRBV20-1; D gene ambiguous. The tail of the sequence fits TRBJ2-7 better, so the J call may be wrong. Germline V lookup: CDR1 DFQATT, CDR2 SNEGSKA (reference sequence). The CDR3 is 11 amino acids. The CDR3 nucleotides read TGCAGTGCCCGTACCGGTCCCGAGCAGTACTTC. This translates into CSARTGPEQYF.

In its sample, this clonotype was seen a few times. The V and J genes are TRBV5-5 and TRBJ2-7; D not resolved. The V end was cut by 7 bases, the J end by 7 bases, with 15 bases between. Germline CDR1 SGHKS, CDR2 YYEKEE (reference sequence). CDR3 size: 12 residues. CDR3 region: CASASPPREQYF. The CDR3 DNA follows: TGTGCCAGCGCGAGTCCCCCGCGGGAGCAGTACTTC.

This clonotype was seen only a few times. This chain links TRBV27 with TRBJ1-2, with D perhaps TRBD1 (5 bases). The germline V gene encodes CDR1 MNHEY and CDR2 SMNVEV (reference sequence). The CDR3 extends over 13 amino acids. Trimming took off 3 bases at V and 6 bases at J, with 11 bases between the two ends. CDR3 protein: CASSLGGSDGYTF. The CDR3 nucleotides read TGTGCCAGCAGTTTGGGGGGTTCGGATGGCTACACCTTC.

The chain employs TRBV6-5 and TRBJ1-2; TRBD1 is a possible D gene (6 bases). V lost 4 bases to trimming and J lost 4 bases, with 10 bases between them. The germline gives CDR1 MNHEY, CDR2 SVGAGI. The CDR3 is 13 amino acids. The CDR3 loop reads CASSFDRIYGYTF. CDR3 DNA sequence: TGTGCCAGCAGTTTCGACAGGATCTATGGCTACACCTTC.

The chain combines TRBV2 with TRBJ2-1, with TRBD1 matching over 8 bases. CDR1 is SNHLY, CDR2 FYNNEI, per germline. This CDR3 region has 14 residues. J was trimmed by 6 bases and V by 5 bases; bases with no gene match: 6. CDR3 DNA sequence: TGTGCCAGCAGTCAGCCGGACAGGGCCAATGAGCAGTTCTTC. Translated: CASSQPDRANEQFF.

This clonotype was seen a few times. The gene calls are TRBV20-1 and TRBJ2-3; D may match TRBD1 or TRBD2 (6 bases each). Germline CDR1 and CDR2: DFQATT and SNEGSKA (reference sequence). The CDR3 extends over 14 amino acids. The V gene lost 2 bases and the J gene lost 3 bases, with 12 bases spanning the gap. DNA of the CDR3: TGCAGTGCTAGAAAGGGGGGTTCTACAGATACGCAGTATTTT. It encodes CSARKGGSTDTQYF.

The chain links TRBV11-2 to TRBJ2-1; D might be TRBD1 or TRBD2, each matching 5 bases. The V and J ends lost 4 bases and 3 bases respectively, with 19 bases between them. Germline-derived CDR1 and CDR2 are SGHAT and FQNNGV. The CDR3 runs to 17 residues. The CDR3 DNA reads TGTGCCAGCAGCTCAGATCAGGGAGTCAGAGGCTACAATGAGCAGTTCTTC. Residues: CASSSDQGVRGYNEQFF.

This clonotype was found a few times. The rearrangement links TRBV4-3 to TRBJ1-1; a possible D gene is TRBD1 (6 bases). The CDR3 sequence is 13 residues long. Germline V CDR1 and CDR2: LGHNA, YSLEER. The V end lost 4 bases, the J end lost 6 bases, and 12 bases lay between the germline ends. CDR3 coding DNA: TGCGCCAGCAGCCGACAGGAAAGGTCTGAAGCTTTCTTT. Its protein product is CASSRQERSEAFF.

This clonotype was observed a few times. The chain couples TRBV29-1 to TRBJ2-3, with D possibly matching TRBD2 (5 bases). The length of the CDR3 is 17 residues. CDR1 is SQVTM, CDR2 ANQGSEA, per germline. V was shortened by 2 bases and J by 4 bases, with 22 bases between the two germline ends. As DNA, the CDR3 is TGCAGCGTTGAATTGGTTTGGCTTGAGAGGGCACCAGATACGCAGTATTTT. Its translation is CSVELVWLERAPDTQYF.

The chain uses TRBV25-1 and TRBJ1-6; a weak D match, TRBD1 (5 bases). Germline loops: CDR1 MGHDK, CDR2 SYGVNS. Trimming shortened V by 0 bases and J by 5 bases, and 23 bases separated the two germline ends. This CDR3 has 20 amino acids. The DNA for the CDR3 is TGTGCCAGCAGTGAATATTTTGGCGTGGATCAGACAGACCATAATTCACCCCTCCACTTT. Its translation: CASSEYFGVDQTDHNSPLHF.

This clonotype has just a few counts. V is TRBV20-1 and J is TRBJ2-3; D not resolved. The germline V and J ends were trimmed by 1 base and 5 bases, with 7 bases remaining between them. CDR3 size: 12 residues. The V gene's germline CDR1 is DFQATT and CDR2 SNEGSKA (reference sequence). The CDR3 region has the DNA TGCAGTGCTAGAGGGGTCATAGATACGCAGTATTTT. It yields the protein CSARGVIDTQYF.

In this sample, this clonotype turned up once. This chain joins TRBV9 and TRBJ2-1, with TRBD2 matching over 10 bases. V lost 3 bases to trimming and J lost 8 bases; unmatched junction nucleotides: 11. CDR1 is SGDLS, CDR2 YYNGEE, per germline. This CDR3 contains 16 residues. The CDR3 region is CASSASDSGRKHEQFF. CDR3 sequence (DNA): TGTGCCAGCAGCGCCTCGGATAGCGGGAGGAAACATGAGCAGTTCTTC.

This clonotype was counted only a few times. The chain uses TRBV25-1 and TRBJ2-3; D gene uncertain. Trimming left V 8 bases short and J 0 bases short, with 9 bases between. The CDR3 length is 13 residues. CDR1 is MGHDK, CDR2 SYGVNS, per germline. The DNA of the CDR3 is TGTGCCAGCCTCAGATCTAGCACAGATACGCAGTATTTT. Its translation: CASLRSSTDTQYF.

This clonotype was detected a few times. J is TRBJ2-4 and V is TRBV5-1, with 8 bases aligning to TRBD2. TRBJ2-7 explains the end of the DNA better; the J call may be wrong. The CDR3 totals 16 residues. Germline V CDR1 and CDR2: SGHRS, YFSETQ. The CDR3 loop reads CASSLGVAGLLDEQYF. As DNA, the CDR3 is TGCGCCAGCAGCTTGGGGGTAGCGGGACTACTGGACGAGCAGTACTTC.

This clonotype was observed a few times. J is TRBJ2-7 and V is TRBV20-1; tentative D call: TRBD1 (5 bases). Trimming removed 5 bases from V and 4 bases from J, with 15 bases in between. Germline V CDR1 and CDR2: DFQATT, SNEGSKA (reference sequence). This CDR3 is 13 amino acids long. CDR3 DNA: TGCAGTGCTCCCCGTAGGGGAACTTACGAGCAGTACTTC. Protein: CSAPRRGTYEQYF.